Given below is one T cell receptor beta chain in context. The protocol was immunoSEQ multiplex PCR, while the TCRdb copy is restricted to in-frame clones and leaves out a portion. This table has 25,000 to 35,000 clones, 65% to 90% appearing once. This record belongs to a study of blood T cell repertoires in COVID-19. Background on the study: T cells, B-cell-depleted T cells, or PBMCs supplied cDNA or gDNA.

Sequenced material: peripheral blood. The receptor's source is a man in his 60s with active COVID-19.

In nucleotides, the CDR3 is TGCGCCAGCAGCTTGGGGGTTAGCGGAAAAGAGACCCAGTACTTC. It codes for CASSLGVSGKETQYF. The chain links TRBV5-1 to TRBJ2-5; D might be TRBD2 (6 bases). The CDR3 sequence is 15 residues long. Trimming removed 0 bases from V and 3 bases from J, with 12 bases in between. Germline lookup yields CDR1 SGHRS and CDR2 YFSETQ.